The source of this T cell receptor (beta chain) is a study of cytomegalovirus exposure and HLA in healthy donors. Points from the study as a whole: Cytomegalovirus-associated TCR beta chains were listed, numbering over 150. Many donors shared some public TCRs, even though most TCR sequences were rare.

The table came from immunoSEQ multiplex PCR; TCRdb's copy has only in-frame clones and leaves some out. The sample records about 120,000 clones, approximately 92% being singletons. Germline CDR1 MNHNS, CDR2 SASEGT. The ends were cut back, 1 base at V and 3 bases at J, with 12 bases in the middle. This CDR3 has 15 amino acids. This clone showed up many times. The antigen is undetermined. The J gene is TRBJ1-1, the V gene TRBV6-1; D is ambiguous. The sequenced material came from PBMCs. This TCR came from a woman aged 18-29 years in good health and CMV-seronegative. The CDR3 loop reads CASSEGVGEYTEAFF. The CDR3 coding sequence is TGTGCCAGCAGTGAAGGGGTCGGGGAATACACTGAAGCTTTCTTT.